The 21 T cell receptor beta chains presented below share a single source sample, sequenced in a study of blood T cell repertoires in COVID-19. Sequencing was performed with immunoSEQ multiplex PCR; in TCRdb, only in-frame clones are kept and a portion is missing. The sample shows about 170,000 clones, around 87% of them seen only once. Sample: peripheral blood. The receptor source for this set is a man aged 55 to 70 with COVID-19, enrolled during active disease.

The rearrangement joins TRBV18 to TRBJ2-3, with D perhaps TRBD1 (6 bases). CDR3 size: 15 residues. Trimming took 4 bases from V and 1 from J, leaving 12 bases between them. CDR1 KGHSH and CDR2 LQKENI come from the germline V gene. The CDR3 DNA follows: TGTGCCAGCTCACAGTCACAGGGTGGCACAGATACGCAGTATTTT. Translation gives CASSQSQGGTDTQYF. Drawing the rest from reference TRBV18 and TRBJ2-3, the complete variable domain is NAGVMQNPRHLVRRRGQEARLRCSPMKGHSHVYWYRQLPEEGLKFMVYLQKENIIDESGMPKERFSAEFPKEGPSILRIQQVVRGDSAAYFCASSQSQGGTDTQYFGPGTRLTVL.

The chain combines TRBV5-1 with TRBJ2-1; 11 nucleotides match TRBD2. V lost 4 bases and J lost 0; bases outside the gene matches: 3. CDR1 and CDR2 (germline): SGHRS, YFSETQ. CDR3 length: 16 residues. The CDR3, as DNA: TGCGCCAGCAGCCCGGGACTAGCGGCCTCCTACAATGAGCAGTTCTTC. Translated, it gives CASSPGLAASYNEQFF.

Concerning this clone itself: Within the sample, other DNA sequences also encode this same CDR3. The chain uses TRBV7-2 and TRBJ1-2, with 8 bases fitting TRBD1. This CDR3 has 15 residues. Trimming at V came to 4 bases and at J to 4 bases, leaving 8 bases not matched to a gene. Germline loops: CDR1 SGHTA, CDR2 FQGNSA. The CDR3: CASSSGQGSLYGYTF. CDR3 nucleotides: TGTGCCAGCAGCTCTGGACAGGGCTCCCTCTATGGCTACACCTTC.

The rearrangement uses TRBV19 and TRBJ1-5, with 8 bases lining up with TRBD1. The CDR3 spans 12 residues. Germline CDR1 is LNHDA and CDR2 is SQIVND (reference sequence). Trimming at V came to 5 bases and at J to 13 bases, leaving 7 bases not matched to a gene. The CDR3 DNA sequence: TGTGCCAGTAGTTCGGACAGGGTCACTCAGCATTTT. Translating gives CASSSDRVTQHF.

The chain employs TRBV27 and TRBJ2-5; 9 bases line up with TRBD2. CDR3 length: 16 amino acids. Trimming took 5 bases from V and 1 from J; bases not matched to a gene: 8. The V gene's germline CDR1 is MNHEY and CDR2 SMNVEV (reference sequence). CDR3 DNA: TGTGCCAGCAGTCAATGGCTAGCGGGGCCCCAAGAGACCCAGTACTTC. It yields the protein CASSQWLAGPQETQYF.

This clone has just a few counts. The chain uses TRBV5-6 and TRBJ2-2; 7 nucleotides match TRBD1. The CDR3 is made up of 16 amino acids. The V gene's germline CDR1 is SGHDT and CDR2 YYEEEE. With 2 bases clipped from V and 1 base from J, the junction kept 5 bases outside the gene matches. This CDR3 reads CASSFFDRENTGELFF. In DNA form, the CDR3 reads TGTGCCAGCAGCTTTTTCGACAGGGAGAACACCGGGGAGCTGTTTTTT.

The chain joins TRBV28 to TRBJ2-4; 8 nucleotides line up with TRBD1. V gave up 8 bases and J gave up 1 base; unmatched junction bases: 19. The CDR3 consists of 19 residues. The germline CDR1 and CDR2 sequences are MDHEN and SYDVKM. Written as DNA, the CDR3 is TGTGCCAGCGGTTGGCCCCGAAAAAGACAGGGGTCGGCCAAAAACATTCAGTACTTC. Protein: CASGWPRKRQGSAKNIQYF.

The chain employs TRBV24-1 and TRBJ2-3; 8 nucleotides agree with TRBD1. The CDR3 extends over 17 amino acids. V lost 5 bases to trimming and J lost 4 bases; unmatched junction nucleotides: 13. Germline V gene lookup returns CDR1 KGHDR and CDR2 SFDVKD. The CDR3 spells CATSGSAARGRPDTQYF. CDR3 bases: TGTGCCACCAGTGGATCTGCTGCCAGGGGGCGACCAGATACGCAGTATTTT.

The chain is built from TRBV6-6 and TRBJ2-7; 10 bases agree with TRBD1. This CDR3 has 16 residues. Looked up from germline, CDR1 is MNHNY and CDR2 is SVGAGI (reference sequence). CDR3: CASSLNRDRGFGGIGV. In nucleotides, the CDR3 is TGTGCCAGCAGTTTGAACCGGGACAGGGGCTTCGGAGGAATTGGAGTC.

The rearrangement links TRBV6-4 to TRBJ1-6; TRBD1 matches at 7 bases. The V gene's germline CDR1 is MRHNA and CDR2 SNTAGT. The CDR3 is 14 amino acids. Unmatched junction bases numbered 6, after V lost 6 bases and J lost 7 bases. Here the CDR3 reads CASRDGDRNSPLHF. CDR3 bases: TGTGCCAGCAGGGATGGGGACAGAAATTCACCCCTCCACTTT.

This chain uses TRBV3-1 (or the pseudogene TRBV3-2) with TRBJ1-1; 12 nucleotides align to TRBD1. Per germline, CDR1 LGHDT and CDR2 YNNKEL (reference sequence). This CDR3 contains 16 residues. With 3 bases clipped from V and 4 bases from J, the junction kept 6 bases outside the gene matches. CDR3 region: CASSHGLGQGATEAFF. The CDR3 bases are TGTGCCAGCAGCCACGGGCTGGGACAGGGGGCCACTGAAGCTTTCTTT.

This rearrangement joins TRBV19 to TRBJ1-6; 7 positions match TRBD1. Germline CDR1 is LNHDA and CDR2 is SQIVND (reference sequence). V trimming: 0 bases; J trimming: 10 bases; junction bases outside the gene matches: 6. The CDR3 is 15 amino acids. The CDR3 DNA follows: TGTGCCAGTAGTATAGAAGTCAGGGGGAACTCACCCCTCCACTTT. Its translation: CASSIEVRGNSPLHF. Combining the CDR3 with reference TRBV19 and TRBJ1-6 gives the whole variable domain DGGITQSPKYLFRKEGQNVTLSCEQNLNHDAMYWYRQDPGQGLRLIYYSQIVNDFQKGDIAEGYSVSREKKESFPLTVTSAQKNPTAFYLCASSIEVRGNSPLHFGNGTRLTVT.

The J gene is TRBJ1-1, the V gene TRBV28; D is perhaps TRBD1 (5 bases). CDR1 is MDHEN, CDR2 SYDVKM, per germline. CDR3 size: 12 residues. The CDR3, as DNA: TGTGGGTCGGGGGTAGGGGACACTGAAGCTTTCTTT. It specifies CGSGVGDTEAFF.

This clone has a handful of counts. This CDR3 reads CASNPSGTAKGYGYTF. CDR3 DNA: TGTGCCAGCAACCCTTCCGGGACAGCCAAAGGCTATGGCTACACCTTC. The chain uses TRBV28 and TRBJ1-2, with 7 bases matching TRBD1. The CDR3 spans 16 residues. Trimming at V came to 7 bases and at J to 4 bases, leaving 15 bases not matched to a gene. Germline lookup yields CDR1 MDHEN and CDR2 SYDVKM.

The chain uses TRBV6-5 and TRBJ2-7; a possible D gene is TRBD1 (6 bases). The CDR3 extends over 14 amino acids. In germline, CDR1 is MNHEY, CDR2 SVGAGI. The V and J ends lost 6 bases and 0 bases respectively, with 12 bases between them. The CDR3 loop is CASRTGTISYEQYF. The CDR3 DNA sequence: TGTGCCAGCAGAACCGGGACAATCTCCTACGAGCAGTACTTC.

V gene TRBV5-8 combines with J gene TRBJ1-1; 7 bases fit TRBD1. The length of the CDR3 is 15 residues. Germline CDR1 reads SGHTS; CDR2 reads YDEGEE. The trim removed 7 bases at V and 5 bases at J, leaving 14 bases unmatched. CDR3 DNA sequence: TGTGCCAGCCGGACACAGGGGTTACTAAATACTGAAGCTTTCTTT. Translated: CASRTQGLLNTEAFF.

The chain joins TRBV10-3 to TRBJ1-2, with a weak D call TRBD1 (6 bases). The length of the CDR3 is 12 residues. Trimming took 0 bases from V and 9 from J, leaving 8 bases between them. CDR1 and CDR2 from the germline V gene are ENHRY and SYGVKD. The CDR3 sequence: CAISESGQRYTF. For the CDR3, the DNA is TGTGCCATCAGTGAGTCCGGACAGCGCTACACCTTC.

This rearrangement joins TRBV4-1 to TRBJ2-7; TRBD1 is a possible D gene (6 bases). Deletions cut 2 bases from V and 3 bases from J, with 14 bases between. Per germline, CDR1 MGHRA and CDR2 YSYEKL. CDR3 length: 15 amino acids. Here the CDR3 reads CASSQSGTRSYEQYF. The CDR3 DNA reads as TGCGCCAGCAGCCAATCCGGGACACGCAGCTACGAGCAGTACTTC.

J is TRBJ1-6 and V is TRBV10-3; the D is unclear. Looked up from germline, CDR1 is ENHRY and CDR2 is SYGVKD. The CDR3 covers 14 residues. Trimming shortened V by 3 bases and J by 9 bases, and 12 bases separated the two germline ends. The CDR3, as DNA: TGTGCCATCAGTGACGTAGGGAGTAGTTCACCCCTCCACTTT. Translation gives CAISDVGSSSPLHF.

V and J are TRBV6-2 or TRBV6-3 and TRBJ2-3; 7 bases are a match to TRBD1. The CDR3 is made up of 15 amino acids. V trimming: 0 bases; J trimming: 4 bases; junction bases outside the gene matches: 4. CDR1 is MNHEY and CDR2 is SVGEGT in the germline V gene. The CDR3, as DNA: TGTGCCAGCAGTTACTCCGGGACAGCATCAGATACGCAGTATTTT. Translated: CASSYSGTASDTQYF.

This chain uses TRBV3-1 (or the pseudogene TRBV3-2) with TRBJ2-4, with D uncertain. Per the germline V gene, CDR1 is LGHDT and CDR2 is YNNKEL (reference sequence). Trimming left V 3 bases short and J 9 bases short, with 15 bases between. This CDR3 spans 14 amino acids. The CDR3 here is CASSQPITPGIQYF. The CDR3, as DNA: TGTGCCAGCAGCCAGCCCATTACTCCGGGCATTCAGTACTTC.